Described below is a single T cell receptor (beta chain) sequence and its context. The antigen is undetermined. This was the immunoSEQ version 4 assay in survey mode. TCRdb's copy holds only in-frame clones and misses some; the assay was immunoSEQ multiplex PCR. The table shows under 20,000 clones, with approximately 60% occurring only once. The sample belongs to a study of persistence of HIV-infected CD4 T cells. Background on the study: A median of 8 years of suppressive ART preceded sampling. Multiple blood draws of up to 180 mL, except a couple of donors with single leukapheresis. The study's findings and limits: TCR oligoclonality correlated with proviral oligoclonality in the same sorted populations.

This CDR3 region has 15 residues. Germline trimming cut 0 bases from V and 4 bases from J; bases unmatched to any gene: 4. Germline CDR1 and CDR2: SGDLS and YYNGEE. Overlapping HIV-1 Gag 15-mer peptides at approximately 0.91 ug per peptide per mL were used. Responding CD4+ T cells were sorted by upregulation of both CD40 ligand and CD69. The chain recombines TRBV9 with TRBJ2-3; 8 bases line up with TRBD2. The material sequenced was CD4+ T cells sorted from PBMCs after roughly 19-hour stimulation, taken from a patient who received antiretroviral therapy. This receptor was taken from an adult woman with HIV who was CMV-seropositive. CDR3 sequence (DNA): TGTGCCAGCAGCGTAGGTAGCGGGGCAGCAGATACGCAGTATTTT. Its protein is CASSVGSGAADTQYF.